The clone carrying this TCR beta chain has a handful of counts. The method was immunoSEQ multiplex PCR; TCRdb's version includes in-frame clones alone and lacks a portion of them. The top ten hold roughly 13% of the sample, which has roughly 160,000 clones, approximately 80% seen once. The data were obtained in a study of blood T cell repertoires in COVID-19. The CDR3 has 15 residues. Germline V gives CDR1 MNHEY, CDR2 SVGAGI. Trimming at V came to 4 bases and at J to 4 bases, leaving 3 bases not matched to a gene. Material for sequencing was PBMCs or T cells enriched from blood (not recorded which). The receptor's source is a woman aged 55-75 years who had recovered from COVID-19. This sequence joins TRBV6-5 and TRBJ1-5; TRBD1 aligns across 11 bases. The CDR3 reads CASSSGTGGNQPQHF. DNA of the CDR3: TGTGCCAGCAGTTCTGGGACAGGGGGGAATCAGCCCCAGCATTTT.